These T cell receptor beta chains were read from a single sample in a study of a mutant IDH1 vaccine in newly diagnosed glioma. These receptors have no identified antigens. Repertoires were generated with immunoSEQ multiplex PCR, while TCRdb's copy carries only in-frame clones and drops some. The repertoire includes approximately 61,000 clones, about four fifths of them detected once, and about 6% sits in the top ten. Sequenced here: PBMCs, sampled from a glioma patient whose treatment included an IDH1 peptide vaccine. The receptors originated from a man aged 50-59 years with glioma. The CDR3 runs from the conserved cysteine through the conserved F or W. D genes are given only for firm matches. Only some rows state a clone size, as once, few, many or a class for expanded clones.

length: 15
J: TRBJ2-5
size: -
V: TRBV9
D: -
DNA: TGTGCCAGCAGCGTAGTCCCGGGGGGCCGTGAGACCCAGTACTTC
CDR3: CASSVVPGGRETQYF

length: 16
J: TRBJ2-3
size: -
V: TRBV5-6
D: TRBD2
DNA: TGTGCCAGCAGCTGGACTAGCGGCAAAAGCACAGATACGCAGTATTTT
CDR3: CASSWTSGKSTDTQYF

length: 13
J: TRBJ1-2
size: -
V: TRBV19
D: -
DNA: TGTGCCAGTAGTGAAACAGGGTTTCGGGGCTACACCTTC
CDR3: CASSETGFRGYTF

length: 13
J: TRBJ2-7
size: -
V: TRBV7-6
D: -
DNA: TGTGCCAGCAGCGCCCTAGACCGCTACGAGCAGTACTTC
CDR3: CASSALDRYEQYF

length: 13
J: TRBJ2-5
size: -
V: TRBV27
D: -
DNA: TGTGCCAGCAGTCCCCGACGGCGGGAGACCCAGTACTTC
CDR3: CASSPRRRETQYF

length: 14
J: TRBJ1-1
size: -
V: TRBV5-4
D: -
DNA: TGTGCCAGCAGCTTGACACCCGACGGCACTGAAGCTTTCTTT
CDR3: CASSLTPDGTEAFF

length: 17
J: TRBJ2-2
size: -
V: TRBV5-1
D: -
DNA: TGCGCCAGCAGCTTGGGGTGGGGATCTGGAGGAGCCGGGGAGCTGTTTTTT
CDR3: CASSLGWGSGGAGELFF

length: 13
J: TRBJ2-7
size: once
V: TRBV7-8
D: -
DNA: TGTGCCAGCAGCTTAGTGGGTACCTACGAGCAGTACTTC
CDR3: CASSLVGTYEQYF

length: 13
J: TRBJ2-7
size: -
V: TRBV14
D: -
DNA: TGTGCCAGCAGCCAAGCCGGCCTTACGAAGCAGTACTTC
CDR3: CASSQAGLTKQYF

length: 16
J: TRBJ1-5
size: -
V: TRBV6-5
D: -
DNA: TGTGCCAGCAGTTCCGGGACGGGGTATAGCAATCAGCCCCAGCATTTT
CDR3: CASSSGTGYSNQPQHF

length: 15
J: TRBJ2-3
size: -
V: TRBV28
D: TRBD1
DNA: TGTGCCAGCAGTTCCACCAGGGGGCTTGGAGATACGCAGTATTTT
CDR3: CASSSTRGLGDTQYF

length: 14
J: TRBJ1-2
size: -
V: TRBV19
D: -
DNA: TGTGCCAGTAGTATGTCTTCGACAGTCTATGGCTACACCTTC
CDR3: CASSMSSTVYGYTF

length: 14
J: TRBJ2-1
size: once
V: TRBV7-9
D: TRBD1
DNA: TGTGCCAGCAGAGACCGGGACAGCAACAATGAGCAGTTCTTC
CDR3: CASRDRDSNNEQFF

length: 14
J: TRBJ2-7
size: -
V: TRBV5-1
D: TRBD2
DNA: TGCGCCAGCAGCTTGGGTCTAGCGGGAGACGAGCAGTACTTC
CDR3: CASSLGLAGDEQYF

length: 14
J: TRBJ2-5
size: -
V: TRBV6-1
D: -
DNA: TGTGCCAGCAGTGAAGTCCAGGGGAGCAGGACCCAGTACTTC
CDR3: CASSEVQGSRTQYF

length: 14
J: TRBJ2-5
size: -
V: TRBV15
D: -
DNA: TGTGCCACCAGCAGGACCCAGGGGGGAGAGACCCAGTACTTC
CDR3: CATSRTQGGETQYF

length: 14
J: TRBJ2-2
size: -
V: TRBV4-1
D: -
DNA: TGCGCCAGCAGCCAAGAAGGGTCTTCCGGGGAGCTGTTTTTT
CDR3: CASSQEGSSGELFF

length: 14
J: TRBJ2-3
size: once
V: TRBV5-1
D: TRBD2
DNA: TGCGCCAGCAGCACTGGGACTAGCGGCTATACGCAGTATTTT
CDR3: CASSTGTSGYTQYF

length: 14
J: TRBJ1-6
size: -
V: TRBV30
D: TRBD1
DNA: TGTGCCTGGAGTGTGGGGACAGAAAATTCACCCCTCCACTTT
CDR3: CAWSVGTENSPLHF

length: 15
J: TRBJ1-6
size: once
V: TRBV25-1
D: -
DNA: TGTGCCAGCAGTGAATGGGGTCAGGAAAATTCACCCCTCCACTTT
CDR3: CASSEWGQENSPLHF

length: 16
J: TRBJ1-5
size: few
V: TRBV4-1
D: TRBD1
DNA: TGCGCCAGCAGCCAAGTACTACAGGGGTCAGGACAGCCCCAGCATTTT
CDR3: CASSQVLQGSGQPQHF

length: 11
J: TRBJ2-5
size: -
V: TRBV20-1
D: -
DNA: TGCAGTGTCGGGGGAGAAGAGACCCAGTACTTC
CDR3: CSVGGEETQYF

length: 15
J: TRBJ2-3
size: -
V: TRBV6-1
D: -
DNA: TGTGCCAGCAGTGAAAGGGTATCTAGCACAGATACGCAGTATTTT
CDR3: CASSERVSSTDTQYF

length: 14
J: TRBJ1-2
size: few
V: TRBV30
D: -
DNA: TGTGCCTGGAGTGTATTTGGGGCCTTCTATGGCTACACCTTC
CDR3: CAWSVFGAFYGYTF

length: 16
J: TRBJ2-6
size: few
V: TRBV5-4
D: TRBD1
DNA: TGTGCCAGCAGCTGGGGACAGCCTTCTGGGGCCAACGTCCTGACTTTC
CDR3: CASSWGQPSGANVLTF

length: 14
J: TRBJ2-7
size: -
V: TRBV30
D: TRBD2
DNA: TGTGCCTGGAGTTACGGGGGGGAGGCCTACGAGCAGTACTTC
CDR3: CAWSYGGEAYEQYF

length: 17
J: TRBJ2-1
size: once
V: TRBV27
D: TRBD2
DNA: TGTGCCAGCAGCAAAAGACTAGCGGGAGAGCGGGACAATGAGCAGTTCTTC
CDR3: CASSKRLAGERDNEQFF

length: 14
J: TRBJ2-4
size: -
V: TRBV29-1
D: TRBD1
DNA: TGCAGCGTTGAAGATCAGGGGGCTAATTACATTCAGTACTTC
CDR3: CSVEDQGANYIQYF

length: 12
J: TRBJ1-5
size: few
V: TRBV28
D: -
DNA: TGTGCCAGCAGTACAGGGAGGCAGCCCCAGCATTTT
CDR3: CASSTGRQPQHF

length: 13
J: TRBJ2-5
size: -
V: TRBV7-6
D: -
DNA: TGTGCCAGCAGCTTAGGCGGTTTGGAGACCCAGTACTTC
CDR3: CASSLGGLETQYF

length: 13
J: TRBJ2-7
size: few
V: TRBV5-6
D: TRBD1
DNA: TGTGCCAGCTCGAGGGACAGACTTTACGAGCAGTACTTC
CDR3: CASSRDRLYEQYF

length: 14
J: TRBJ2-7
size: -
V: TRBV19
D: TRBD1
DNA: TGTGCCAGTAGTACATCCGGGACAGCCTACGAGCAGTACTTC
CDR3: CASSTSGTAYEQYF

length: 15
J: TRBJ2-3
size: -
V: TRBV7-9
D: -
DNA: TGTGCCAGCAGTCCCAAAGGGGGACTGGCAGATACGCAGTATTTT
CDR3: CASSPKGGLADTQYF

length: 15
J: TRBJ2-5
size: once
V: TRBV7-2
D: TRBD2
DNA: TGTGCCAGCAGCCCGCGACTAGCGGGGGAAGAGACCCAGTACTTC
CDR3: CASSPRLAGEETQYF

length: 13
J: TRBJ2-5
size: -
V: TRBV7-6
D: TRBD2
DNA: TGTGCCAGCAGGGTAGCGGGAAAAGAGACCCAGTACTTC
CDR3: CASRVAGKETQYF

length: 12
J: TRBJ1-5
size: -
V: TRBV15
D: -
DNA: TGTGCCACCAGCAGAGAGTCCGCCCCCCAGCATTTT
CDR3: CATSRESAPQHF

length: 14
J: TRBJ1-6
size: once
V: TRBV14
D: -
DNA: TGTGCCAGCAGCAGGGCAACCTATAATTCACCCCTCCACTTT
CDR3: CASSRATYNSPLHF

length: 15
J: TRBJ1-6
size: few
V: TRBV6-5
D: TRBD1
DNA: TGTGCCAGCAGTTACTCGACAGGGACTAATTCACCCCTCCACTTT
CDR3: CASSYSTGTNSPLHF

length: 13
J: TRBJ1-2
size: -
V: TRBV2
D: -
DNA: TGTGCCAGCAGTGCAGTCGGCACAGATGGCTACACCTTC
CDR3: CASSAVGTDGYTF

length: 10
J: TRBJ1-1
size: -
V: TRBV20-1
D: -
DNA: TGCAGTGCTAGGGGGACTGAAGCTTTCTTT
CDR3: CSARGTEAFF

length: 14
J: TRBJ1-2
size: -
V: TRBV10-3
D: -
DNA: TGTGCCATCAGTGAGTCGGATTCTATGAGGGGCTACACCTTC
CDR3: CAISESDSMRGYTF

length: 13
J: TRBJ2-1
size: once
V: TRBV5-1
D: -
DNA: TGCGCCAGCACTAGGTCAGCGGACAATGAGCAGTTCTTC
CDR3: CASTRSADNEQFF

length: 16
J: TRBJ2-5
size: -
V: TRBV7-2
D: -
DNA: TGTGCCAGCAGCCAGCCCCCTCTACCCGAAGTCGGGACCCAGTACTTC
CDR3: CASSQPPLPEVGTQYF

length: 16
J: TRBJ2-4
size: -
V: TRBV18
D: -
DNA: TGTGCCAGCTCACCACCGGCGGGAATAGCCAAAAACATTCAGTACTTC
CDR3: CASSPPAGIAKNIQYF

length: 15
J: TRBJ1-5
size: once
V: TRBV2
D: -
DNA: TGTGCCAGCAGTGAGGGTCGGAGACCTAATCAGCCCCAGCATTTT
CDR3: CASSEGRRPNQPQHF

length: 14
J: TRBJ2-3
size: -
V: TRBV2
D: TRBD2
DNA: TGTGCCAGCAGCCCGGGACTAGCGTTGGATACGCAGTATTTT
CDR3: CASSPGLALDTQYF

length: 13
J: TRBJ2-5
size: -
V: TRBV27
D: -
DNA: TGTGCCAGCAGCGACAGGGAGGGAGAGACCCAGTACTTC
CDR3: CASSDREGETQYF

length: 12
J: TRBJ2-7
size: -
V: TRBV7-9
D: -
DNA: TGTGCCAGCAGCTTAGCGGTGCACGAGCAGTACTTC
CDR3: CASSLAVHEQYF

length: 17
J: TRBJ2-5
size: -
V: TRBV25-1
D: -
DNA: TGTGCCAGCAGTGAATTTCCCCAGGGCGGAAAAGGGGAGACCCAGTACTTC
CDR3: CASSEFPQGGKGETQYF

length: 14
J: TRBJ2-5
size: -
V: TRBV30
D: -
DNA: TGTGCCTGGAAGTTAAGAGGGGCCGGCGAGACCCAGTACTTC
CDR3: CAWKLRGAGETQYF

length: 15
J: TRBJ2-3
size: -
V: TRBV7-2
D: TRBD2
DNA: TGTGCCAGCAGCTTAGGTCTAGCGGGGGGGGATACGCAGTATTTT
CDR3: CASSLGLAGGDTQYF

length: 14
J: TRBJ1-5
size: -
V: TRBV28
D: -
DNA: TGTGCCGGAAACGGGGGTTATAGCAATCAGCCCCAGCATTTT
CDR3: CAGNGGYSNQPQHF

length: 15
J: TRBJ2-2
size: -
V: TRBV5-6
D: TRBD1
DNA: TGTGCCAGCAGTAGGACAGGGAAGGACACCGGGGAGCTGTTTTTT
CDR3: CASSRTGKDTGELFF

length: 19
J: TRBJ1-6
size: -
V: TRBV19
D: -
DNA: TGTGCCAGTAGTATTCCACAGGCCAGTGGAAGGTCCTATAATTCACCCCTCCACTTT
CDR3: CASSIPQASGRSYNSPLHF

length: 12
J: TRBJ2-7
size: -
V: TRBV2
D: -
DNA: TGTGCCAGCGGTTTGGCGCGGGACGAGCAGTACTTC
CDR3: CASGLARDEQYF